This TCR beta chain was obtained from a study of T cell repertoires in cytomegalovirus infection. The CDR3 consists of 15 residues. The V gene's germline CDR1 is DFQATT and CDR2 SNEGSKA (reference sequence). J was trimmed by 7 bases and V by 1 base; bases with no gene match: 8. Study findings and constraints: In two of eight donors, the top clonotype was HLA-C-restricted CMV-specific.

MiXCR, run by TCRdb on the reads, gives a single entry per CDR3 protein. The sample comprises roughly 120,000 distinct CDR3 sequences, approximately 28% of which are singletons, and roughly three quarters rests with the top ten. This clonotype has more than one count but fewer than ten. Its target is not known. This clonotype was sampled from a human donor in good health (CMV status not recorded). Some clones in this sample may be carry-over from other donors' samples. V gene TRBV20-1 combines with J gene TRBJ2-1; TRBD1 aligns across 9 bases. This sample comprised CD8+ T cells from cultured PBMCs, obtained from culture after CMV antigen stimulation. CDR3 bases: TGCAGTGCTAGAGGGGGGACAGGGTTATGGAATGAGCAGTTCTTC. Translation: CSARGGTGLWNEQFF.